The T cell receptor (beta chain) under discussion was sequenced for a study of PD-1 blockade in classical Hodgkin lymphoma. Sequencing used immunoSEQ multiplex PCR; TCRdb keeps in-frame clones, though not all of them. The data contain some 96,000 clones, over 80% of them seen just once; the ten biggest clones take up 12%. CDR3 length equals 14 residues. V dropped 8 bases and J dropped 3; count of bases not matched to a gene: 7. In germline, CDR1 is SNHLY, CDR2 FYNNEI. All patients relapsed after autologous stem cell transplantation, and brentuximab vedotin exposure varied. The clonotype comes from a human donor with classical Hodgkin lymphoma. J is TRBJ1-1 and V is TRBV2; 9 bases are shared with TRBD1. Material: peripheral blood mononuclear cells (PBMCs), obtained at baseline. CDR3 residues: CASQTTGGDTEAFF. DNA of the CDR3: TGTGCCAGCCAAACGACAGGGGGGGACACTGAAGCTTTCTTT. Based on the CDR3 plus reference TRBV2 and TRBJ1-1, the full variable domain is EPEVTQTPSHQVTQMGQEVILRCVPISNHLYFYWYRQILGQKVEFLVSFYNNEISEKSEIFDDQFSVERPDGSNFTLKIRSTKLEDSAMYFCASQTTGGDTEAFFGQGTRLTVV.